A single sample gave rise to the 18 T cell receptor beta chains below, sequenced in a study of blood T cell repertoires in COVID-19. Repertoires were generated with immunoSEQ multiplex PCR, while TCRdb's copy carries only in-frame clones and drops some. The data contain about 150,000 clones, 80% to 90% of them singletons. The sample taken for sequencing was peripheral blood. All receptors derive from a woman aged 50 to 60 with acute or convalescent COVID-19.

This chain uses TRBV7-8 with TRBJ1-1; D unresolved. CDR3 length equals 14 residues. In germline, CDR1 is SGHVS, CDR2 FQNEAQ. The ends were cut back, 5 bases at V and 1 base at J, with 11 bases in the middle. Here the CDR3 DNA reads TGTGCCAGCAGCCGCATGGGAGGGAACACTGAAGCTTTCTTT. It encodes CASSRMGGNTEAFF.

V usage is TRBV24-1 and J usage is TRBJ2-2; no firm D call. Germline assignment: CDR1 KGHDR and CDR2 SFDVKD. V was pared by 4 bases and J by 2 bases, with 4 bases between. The CDR3 is made up of 13 amino acids. CDR3 DNA: TGTGCCACCAGTGAGACTAACACCGGGGAGCTGTTTTTT. It encodes CATSETNTGELFF.

This chain uses TRBV2 with TRBJ2-7; 9 bases map to TRBD2. V lost 3 bases and J lost 6; bases outside the gene matches: 6. This CDR3 is built from 14 residues. Germline CDR1 and CDR2: SNHLY and FYNNEI. In DNA form, the CDR3 reads TGTGCCAGCAGTGATGGCGGGGGGGCCGCCGAGCAGTACTTC. This gives the protein CASSDGGGAAEQYF.

The rearrangement joins TRBV7-2 to TRBJ1-2; TRBD1 agrees at 8 bases. Trimming at V came to 10 bases and at J to 2 bases, leaving 12 bases not matched to a gene. The germline V gene has CDR1 SGHTA and CDR2 FQGNSA. The CDR3 is made up of 15 amino acids. CDR3 DNA sequence: TGTGCCACCCTTAGGAACAGGGGGAGCAACTATGGCTACACCTTC. This codes for CATLRNRGSNYGYTF. Combining the CDR3 with reference TRBV7-2 and TRBJ1-2 gives the whole variable domain GAGVSQSPSNKVTEKGKDVELRCDPISGHTALYWYRQSLGQGLEFLIYFQGNSAPDKSGLPSDRFSAERTGGSVSTLTIQRTQQEDSAVYLCATLRNRGSNYGYTFGSGTRLTVV.

Here the CDR3 DNA reads TGTGCCAGCAGCCCAGGGGGCGGCGTACTCTCCTACAATGAGCAGTTCTTC. Encoded protein: CASSPGGGVLSYNEQFF. The chain carries TRBV7-3 and TRBJ2-1, with 8 positions matching TRBD1. CDR3 length: 17 amino acids. The germline gives CDR1 SGHTA, CDR2 FQGTGA. V shed 5 bases and J 0 bases; nucleotides not matched to a gene: 9.

This chain uses TRBV5-5 with TRBJ1-4; 9 bases align to TRBD1. J lost 1 base, V lost 0 bases, and 1 base had no gene match. CDR3 length equals 16 residues. CDR1 SGHKS and CDR2 YYEKEE come from the germline V gene (reference sequence). The CDR3 is CASSLGTGETNEKLFF. The CDR3, as DNA: TGTGCCAGCAGCTTGGGGACAGGGGAAACTAATGAAAAACTGTTTTTT.

This clone has at least ten counts. The chain has TRBV27 and TRBJ2-7; D perhaps matches TRBD2 (6 bases). V lost 6 bases and J lost 2, with 17 bases in between. The CDR3 is 15 amino acids. The germline gives CDR1 MNHEY, CDR2 SMNVEV (reference sequence). The CDR3: CASSEDQRAAYEQYF. The CDR3 nucleotides read TGTGCCAGCAGCGAGGACCAGCGGGCTGCCTACGAGCAGTACTTC.

This chain connects TRBV10-3 to TRBJ2-2; a possible D gene is TRBD2 (6 bases). The germline V gene has CDR1 ENHRY and CDR2 SYGVKD. Trimming stripped 4 bases from V and 3 bases from J, with 15 bases between. This CDR3 is 16 amino acids long. CDR3 amino acids: CAISVLGGGDTGELFF. The DNA of the CDR3 is TGTGCCATCAGTGTTCTGGGAGGTGGGGACACCGGGGAGCTGTTTTTT.

In nucleotides, the CDR3 is TGTGCCAGTAGTGGTCGGGTGACTGGGGCCAACGTCCTGACTTTC. Residues: CASSGRVTGANVLTF. The J gene is TRBJ2-6, the V gene TRBV19; unclear D gene. Trimming left V 5 bases short and J 2 bases short, with 10 bases between. Germline assignment: CDR1 LNHDA and CDR2 SQIVND (reference sequence). The CDR3 is 15 residues long. Looking up the rest from reference TRBV19 and TRBJ2-6 gives the full variable domain: DGGITQSPKYLFRKEGQNVTLSCEQNLNHDAMYWYRQDPGQGLRLIYYSQIVNDFQKGDIAEGYSVSREKKESFPLTVTSAQKNPTAFYLCASSGRVTGANVLTFGAGSRLTVL.

The rearrangement joins TRBV3-1 (or the pseudogene TRBV3-2) to TRBJ2-5, with TRBD2 matching 8 bases. This CDR3 spans 17 amino acids. J was trimmed by 4 bases and V by 1 base; bases with no gene match: 11. Per the germline V gene, CDR1 is LGHDT and CDR2 is YNNKEL (reference sequence). The CDR3 spells CASSQVAAGALGETQYF. The CDR3 DNA reads as TGTGCCAGCAGCCAAGTTGCAGCGGGGGCCCTGGGAGAGACCCAGTACTTC.

The chain carries TRBV19 and TRBJ1-2; TRBD1 might be the D (5 bases). CDR1 is LNHDA, CDR2 SQIVND, per germline (reference sequence). The CDR3 totals 16 residues. V was trimmed by 7 bases and J by 2 bases, leaving 20 bases between them. The CDR3 spells CASTHRQAGTNYGYTF. CDR3 DNA sequence: TGTGCCAGTACTCACAGACAAGCGGGGACGAACTATGGCTACACCTTC. Using reference TRBV19 and TRBJ1-2 for the parts outside the CDR3, the full variable domain is DGGITQSPKYLFRKEGQNVTLSCEQNLNHDAMYWYRQDPGQGLRLIYYSQIVNDFQKGDIAEGYSVSREKKESFPLTVTSAQKNPTAFYLCASTHRQAGTNYGYTFGSGTRLTVV.

V usage is TRBV6-1 and J usage is TRBJ2-5; 7 nucleotides agree with TRBD1. The CDR3 sequence is 14 residues long. V dropped 3 bases and J dropped 2; count of bases not matched to a gene: 3. From germline, CDR1 is MNHNS and CDR2 SASEGT. The CDR3 is CASSDLTGQETQYF. The CDR3 DNA reads as TGTGCCAGCAGTGATCTGACAGGGCAAGAGACCCAGTACTTC.

The chain carries TRBV10-3 and TRBJ1-5; weak D call: TRBD1 (5 bases). The CDR3 runs 14 residues. The germline V gene has CDR1 ENHRY and CDR2 SYGVKD. Here the CDR3 reads CATSQGVGNQPQHF. Here the CDR3 DNA reads TGTGCTACCTCCCAAGGGGTCGGCAATCAGCCCCAGCATTTT.

The chain joins TRBV5-1 to TRBJ1-1; unclear D gene. Looked up from germline, CDR1 is SGHRS and CDR2 is YFSETQ. The CDR3 consists of 14 residues. The V gene lost 0 bases and the J gene lost 10 bases, with 16 bases spanning the gap. CDR3 amino acids: CASSLEDGPGVAFF. The CDR3 region has the DNA TGCGCCAGCAGCTTGGAAGACGGTCCAGGTGTAGCTTTCTTT.

The rearrangement joins TRBV7-2 to TRBJ1-1, with D unresolved. V was shortened by 0 bases and J by 6 bases, with 14 bases between the two germline ends. Germline CDR1 and CDR2: SGHTA and FQGNSA. The CDR3 totals 15 residues. This CDR3 is CASSLAVTRSSEAFF. CDR3 DNA: TGTGCCAGCAGCTTAGCTGTGACACGAAGCTCTGAAGCTTTCTTT.

The V call is TRBV19, the J call TRBJ1-4; D perhaps matches TRBD1 (5 bases). The V gene lost 6 bases and the J gene lost 0 bases, with 11 bases spanning the gap. CDR3 size: 15 residues. Germline V gene lookup returns CDR1 LNHDA and CDR2 SQIVND (reference sequence). CDR3 DNA sequence: TGTGCCAGTAGACTGACAGCCGCAACTAATGAAAAACTGTTTTTT. Translation gives CASRLTAATNEKLFF. Looking up the rest from reference TRBV19 and TRBJ1-4 gives the full variable domain: DGGITQSPKYLFRKEGQNVTLSCEQNLNHDAMYWYRQDPGQGLRLIYYSQIVNDFQKGDIAEGYSVSREKKESFPLTVTSAQKNPTAFYLCASRLTAATNEKLFFGSGTQLSVL.

The rearrangement uses TRBV28 and TRBJ1-6; D is ambiguous. The CDR3 totals 12 residues. Germline V gene data show CDR1 as MDHEN and CDR2 as SYDVKM. V was trimmed by 6 bases and J by 10 bases, leaving 10 bases between them. The CDR3 spells CASSLLGSPLHF. CDR3 nucleotide sequence: TGTGCCAGCAGCCTCTTGGGCTCACCCCTCCACTTT.

This chain links TRBV7-3 with TRBJ1-1; D uncertain. V was trimmed by 2 bases and J by 6 bases, leaving 13 bases between them. The CDR3 contains 14 residues. The germline V gene encodes CDR1 SGHTA and CDR2 FQGTGA. The CDR3 DNA reads as TGTGCCAGCAGCTTAGGGCAGGCTGGGTCTGAAGCTTTCTTT. The encoded protein is CASSLGQAGSEAFF.